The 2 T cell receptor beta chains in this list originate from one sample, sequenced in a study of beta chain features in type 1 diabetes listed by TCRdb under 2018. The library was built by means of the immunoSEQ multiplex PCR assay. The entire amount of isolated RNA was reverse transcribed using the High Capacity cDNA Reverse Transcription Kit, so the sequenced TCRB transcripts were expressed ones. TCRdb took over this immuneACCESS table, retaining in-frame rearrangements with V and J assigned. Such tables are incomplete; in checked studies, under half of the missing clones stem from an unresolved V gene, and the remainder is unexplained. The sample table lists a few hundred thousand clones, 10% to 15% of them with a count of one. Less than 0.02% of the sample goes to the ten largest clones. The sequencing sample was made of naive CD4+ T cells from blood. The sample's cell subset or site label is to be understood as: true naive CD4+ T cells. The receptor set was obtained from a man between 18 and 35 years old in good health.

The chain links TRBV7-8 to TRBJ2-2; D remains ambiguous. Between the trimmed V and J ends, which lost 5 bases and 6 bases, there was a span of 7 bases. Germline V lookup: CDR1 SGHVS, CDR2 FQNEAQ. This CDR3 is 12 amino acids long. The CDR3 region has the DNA TGTGCCAGCAGCCTATCGTCCGGGGAGCTGTTTTTT. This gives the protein CASSLSSGELFF.

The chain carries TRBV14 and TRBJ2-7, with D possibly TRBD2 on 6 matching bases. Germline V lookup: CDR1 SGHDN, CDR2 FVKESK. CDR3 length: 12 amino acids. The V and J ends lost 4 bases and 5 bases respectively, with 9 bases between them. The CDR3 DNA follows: TGTGCCAGCAGCCCAGGAGGGAACGAGCAGTACTTC. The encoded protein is CASSPGGNEQYF.